This entry is about one T cell receptor (beta chain). Its target is not known. CDR1 and CDR2 (germline): GTSNPN, SVGIG (reference sequence). The ends were cut back, 0 bases at V and 6 bases at J, with 11 bases in the middle. CDR3 length: 13 residues. The data were obtained in a study of cytomegalovirus exposure and HLA in healthy donors. This PCR relied on a set of 60 Vbeta primers and 13 Jbeta primers. TCRdb keeps only in-frame clones here, not all; method: immunoSEQ multiplex PCR. In the table there are about 120,000 clones, 82% of which are singletons. Study outcomes and limitations: Analysis performed later found under 20,000 TCR beta sequences associated with HLA alleles at 0.05 false discovery rate. Donors were assumed by presence/absence analyses to have roughly uniform sequencing depth. Prior analysis indicated that the majority of TCR beta V segments exhibited productivity approximately 87% or approximately 30% of the time. According to a later analysis, most TCR beta chains associated with CMV appeared HLA-restricted.

Sequencing was done on a sample of PBMCs. This TCR was sampled from a woman younger than 30 in good health and CMV-seronegative. This chain links TRBV30 with TRBJ1-1; D may be TRBD1 (5 bases). CDR3 loop: CAWSVSMTAEAFF. In DNA, the CDR3 is TGTGCCTGGAGTGTATCTATGACAGCTGAAGCTTTCTTT. The whole variable domain, remainder taken from reference TRBV30 and TRBJ1-1, is SQTIHQWPATLVQPVGSPLSLECTVEGTSNPNLYWYRQAAGRGLQLLFYSVGIGQISSEVPQNLSASRPQDRQFILSSKKLLLSDSGFYLCAWSVSMTAEAFFGQGTRLTVV.